These T cell receptor beta chains were read from a single sample in a study of regulatory T cells in long-lasting Graves disease. TCRdb independently ran MiXCR on the multiplex PCR reads; one entry per CDR3 protein. The sample gives some 320,000 distinct CDR3 sequences, 15% to 20% of which show up once; 38% is in the top ten. Specimen: peripheral blood mononuclear cells (PBMCs), collected at new diagnosis, from a patient treated with antithyroid drugs. The receptors were sampled from a female donor with Graves disease. Both conserved end residues are part of each CDR3. Fields, in order: D gene, clone size, J gene, V gene, CDR3 DNA, CDR3 protein. The D gene is left open where the match is weak. Clone size, where shown, is once, few, many, or a class for clones that have expanded.

NA many TRBJ1-2 TRBV11-3 TGTGCCAGCAGCCAAGGGGCAGGTGACTATGGCTACACCTTC CASSQGAGDYGYTF
TRBD2 NA TRBJ2-7 TRBV20-1 TGCAGCGCGCTAGCGGGAGTGAGTAACGAGCGGTACTTC CSALAGVSNERYF
TRBD1 many TRBJ1-2 TRBV6-1 TGTGCCAGCAGTGGCAGGGGGAACTATGGCTACACCTTC CASSGRGNYGYTF
TRBD1 few TRBJ2-6 TRBV6-1 TGTGCCAGCAGGCTCACAGGGGGCGCTGGGGCCAACGTCCTGACTTTC CASRLTGGAGANVLTF
NA many TRBJ2-3 TRBV28 TGTGCCAGCAGTCCCACCCCACTCGGGAAGGGAACAGATACGCAGTATTTT CASSPTPLGKGTDTQYF
TRBD1 NA TRBJ1-2 TRBV5-1 TGCGCCAGCAGCTTCACAGGGGAAACCGGAGGCTACACCTTC CASSFTGETGGYTF
TRBD2 NA TRBJ2-7 TRBV5-6 TGTGCCAGCAGCTGGGGGACTAGCGGGAGTGAAGAGCAGTACTTC CASSWGTSGSEEQYF
NA many TRBJ2-3 TRBV2 TGTGCCAGCAGGATGGGGGATACGCAGTATTTT CASRMGDTQYF
NA NA TRBJ1-1 TRBV5-1 TGCGCCAGCAGCTTGGGGGGGACGAACACTGAAGCTTTCTTT CASSLGGTNTEAFF
TRBD1 few TRBJ1-4 TRBV11-1 TGTGCCAGCAGCCTGACAGGGATCGGCGAAAAACTGTTTTTT CASSLTGIGEKLFF
NA many TRBJ2-1 TRBV11-3 TGTGCCAGCAGCTTAGATGGGGGCTCCTACAATGAGCAGTTCTTC CASSLDGGSYNEQFF
NA many TRBJ2-5 TRBV20-1 TGCAGTGCTAGAGATCTGCGCGAAGCTACCCAAGAGACCCAGTACTTC CSARDLREATQETQYF
NA few TRBJ1-5 TRBV20-1 TGCAGTGCTAGAGACGGGGGGGATCAGCCCCAGCATTTT CSARDGGDQPQHF
TRBD1 NA TRBJ1-3 TRBV7-9 TGTGCCAGCAGCGACTTCCAGGGGGCGCGGGACACCATATATTTT CASSDFQGARDTIYF
NA NA TRBJ1-1 TRBV2 TGTGCCAGCACCGGGGAGGCGGGAGACACTGAAGCTTTCTTT CASTGEAGDTEAFF
NA NA TRBJ2-3 TRBV6-1 TGTGCCAGCAGTGAAGCTGTGGCAGGGAGCCATACGCAGTATTTT CASSEAVAGSHTQYF
TRBD2 many TRBJ2-1 TRBV10-3 TGTGCCATCAAAGCCCGACTAGCGGGAGCTGGTGAGCAGTTCTTC CAIKARLAGAGEQFF
NA many TRBJ1-1 TRBV24-1 TGTGCCACCAGTGATCCTCAAACAGGGAGGACGAACACTGAAGCTTTCTTT CATSDPQTGRTNTEAFF
NA NA TRBJ1-4 TRBV12-3/TRBV12-4 TGTGCCAGCAGTTTGGAAGGATTCGCCGAAAAACTGTTTTTT CASSLEGFAEKLFF
TRBD2 NA TRBJ2-7 TRBV19 TGTGCCGGCACGGGGGGGGAACCCTACGAGCAATACTTC CAGTGGEPYEQYF
NA many TRBJ2-3 TRBV11-2 TGTGCCAGCAGCCCCGAGATGGGTACGCAGTATTTT CASSPEMGTQYF
TRBD1 many TRBJ2-1 TRBV11-3 TGTGCCAGCAGCTCGCGGGACAGGACTTACAATGAGCAGTTCTTC CASSSRDRTYNEQFF
TRBD2 many TRBJ2-3 TRBV6-1 TGTGCCAGCACCGGAGGACTAGCGGGAGGCCGTGAACAATCAGATACGCAGTATTTT CASTGGLAGGREQSDTQYF
NA many TRBJ2-3 TRBV7-9 TGTGCCAGCAGTCGGGACCATACAGATACGCAGTATTTT CASSRDHTDTQYF
TRBD1 many TRBJ2-5 TRBV28 TGTGCCAGCAGTACCTTTGGTACAGGGGCTACAATTGAGACCCAGTACTTC CASSTFGTGATIETQYF
NA NA TRBJ1-5 TRBV2 TGTGCCAGCAGACTCGATAGCAATCAGCCCCAGCATTTT CASRLDSNQPQHF
NA many TRBJ1-3 TRBV9 TGTGCCAGCAGCGCAACCTCTGGAAACACCATATATTTT CASSATSGNTIYF
NA many TRBJ2-7 TRBV20-1 TGCAGTGCTGCCGATTCCTTAGGGTCCTACGAGCAGTACTTC CSAADSLGSYEQYF
NA many TRBJ2-3 TRBV3-1 TGTGCCAGCAGCCACCGACTAGTAGCAGATACGCAGTATTTT CASSHRLVADTQYF
NA many TRBJ2-7 TRBV30 TGTGCCTGGACCGACCTTCACGGAAGGATGTACGAGCAGTACTTC CAWTDLHGRMYEQYF
NA NA TRBJ1-1 TRBV6-4 TGTGCCAGCAGTTCTTCCCAGGGCACTGAAGCTTTCTTT CASSSSQGTEAFF
NA few TRBJ2-1 TRBV19 TGTGCCAGTAGCCTCGGGACCGCGAACACTAATGAGCAGTTCTTC CASSLGTANTNEQFF
NA many TRBJ1-4 TRBV28 TGTGCCAGCAGGATGACAGTTGCAACTAATGAAAAACTGTTTTTT CASRMTVATNEKLFF